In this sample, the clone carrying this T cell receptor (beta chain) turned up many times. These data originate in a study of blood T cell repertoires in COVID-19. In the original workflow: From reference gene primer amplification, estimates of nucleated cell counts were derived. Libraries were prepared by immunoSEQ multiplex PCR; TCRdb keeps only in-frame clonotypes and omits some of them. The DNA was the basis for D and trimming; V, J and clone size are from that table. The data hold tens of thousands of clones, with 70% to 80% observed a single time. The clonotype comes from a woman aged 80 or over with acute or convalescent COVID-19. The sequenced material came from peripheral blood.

The CDR3: CATRRVGEKLFF. In DNA, the CDR3 is TGTGCCACCCGACGGGTTGGAGAAAAACTGTTTTTT. This sequence joins TRBV27 and TRBJ1-4; no definite D call. This CDR3 has 12 residues. Trimming took off 10 bases at V and 8 bases at J, with 14 bases between the two ends. In germline, CDR1 is MNHEY, CDR2 SMNVEV (reference sequence).